This entry concerns a single T cell receptor (beta chain). The record originates from a study of cytomegalovirus exposure and HLA in healthy donors. Trimming removed 10 bases from V and 4 bases from J, with 13 bases in between. The germline V gene encodes CDR1 LNHDA and CDR2 SQIVND (reference sequence). The CDR3 has 12 amino acids. Vbeta (60) and Jbeta (13) primers were used in the PCR. Assay used: immunoSEQ multiplex PCR; TCRdb lists only in-frame clones, some missing. Among about 150,000 clones listed, 65% to 85% were seen once. What was sequenced was PBMCs. The receptor was isolated from a man between 18 and 35 years old in good health and CMV-seronegative. This chain connects TRBV19 to TRBJ1-1, with D perhaps matching TRBD1 (6 bases). CDR3 sequence: CAIAGGGTEAFF. The CDR3 DNA is TGTGCCATTGCTGGGGGCGGCACTGAAGCTTTCTTT.